Shown below are 14 T cell receptor beta chains from a single sample sequenced in a study of blood T cells in healthy people across ages. Using a J-beta primer mix together with a sample-barcoded 5' primer, a second PCR was run for roughly 7 to 11 cycles. Each CDR3 protein is one row after TCRdb ran MiXCR on the 5' RACE reads. The data show some 1,500,000 distinct CDR3 sequences, roughly 43% seen once. The sequenced sample was blood. These receptors were obtained from a woman aged 18-29 years in good health.

This clonotype was detected a few times. The chain is built from TRBV4-3 and TRBJ1-2; 8 nucleotides line up with TRBD1. The V segment lost 2 bases and the J segment 6 bases; nucleotides outside the gene matches: 14. CDR1 and CDR2 (germline): LGHNA, YSLEER. CDR3 length: 17 residues. The CDR3 region is CASSQNLYRGKNNGYTF. DNA of the CDR3: TGCGCCAGCAGCCAAAACCTCTACAGGGGGAAAAATAATGGCTACACCTTC.

This clonotype was picked up a small number of times. The chain uses TRBV28 and TRBJ2-3; weak D call: TRBD1 (5 bases). Per the germline V gene, CDR1 is MDHEN and CDR2 is SYDVKM. The CDR3 totals 14 residues. The V end lost 6 bases, the J end lost 0 bases, and 10 bases lay between the germline ends. The CDR3 reads CASRRGYSTDTQYF. The CDR3 DNA reads as TGTGCCAGCAGAAGGGGTTATAGCACAGATACGCAGTATTTT.

The chain links TRBV11-1 to TRBJ2-7; D perhaps matches TRBD1 (5 bases). The CDR3 extends over 14 amino acids. Germline V gene lookup returns CDR1 SGHAT and CDR2 FQDESV (reference sequence). V dropped 5 bases and J dropped 3 bases, with 14 bases sitting between them. Here the CDR3 reads CASSLLGRFYEQYF. The CDR3 bases are TGTGCCAGCAGCCTTCTGGGGCGATTCTACGAGCAGTACTTC.

The chain is built from TRBV12-3 or TRBV12-4 and TRBJ2-1, with 12 bases matching TRBD2. The J call may be faulty, since TRBJ2-7 better matches the DNA end. The CDR3 spans 14 residues. The CDR3 DNA reads as TGTGCCAGCAGTCGGACTAGCGGGGTCAATGAGCAGTACTTC. It codes for CASSRTSGVNEQYF.

The chain uses TRBV7-2 and TRBJ2-1, with no clear D. Trimming took 2 bases from V and 0 from J, leaving 8 bases between them. Germline CDR1 and CDR2: SGHTA and FQGNSA. The CDR3 is 15 amino acids. The CDR3 here is CASSLKTVSYNEQFF. The CDR3 DNA reads as TGTGCCAGCAGCTTAAAAACAGTCTCCTACAATGAGCAGTTCTTC.

J is TRBJ1-4 and V is TRBV25-1, with D perhaps TRBD1 (6 bases). There are 13 residues in the CDR3. Germline V gives CDR1 MGHDK, CDR2 SYGVNS. Trimming took 5 bases from V and 8 from J, leaving 12 bases between them. DNA of the CDR3: TGTGCCAGCAGTCGGGACATAGACGAAAAACTGTTTTTT. This sequence encodes CASSRDIDEKLFF.

This clonotype occurred a few times. This rearrangement joins TRBV7-9 to TRBJ2-7; D gene unclear. The length of the CDR3 is 14 residues. The V and J ends lost 3 bases and 5 bases respectively, with 14 bases between them. Germline V gene data show CDR1 as SEHNR and CDR2 as FQNEAQ (reference sequence). The CDR3 protein is CASSFSGDWDEQYF. The CDR3, as DNA: TGTGCCAGCAGCTTCTCTGGGGATTGGGACGAGCAGTACTTC. The full variable domain, rest sourced from reference TRBV7-9 and TRBJ2-7, is DTGVSQNPRHKITKRGQNVTFRCDPISEHNRLYWYRQTLGQGPEFLTYFQNEAQLEKSRLLSDRFSAERPKGSFSTLEIQRTEQGDSAMYLCASSFSGDWDEQYFGPGTRLTVT.

About this clonotype itself: This could be a read error, since a much larger clone is one nucleotide away. V and J are TRBV27 and TRBJ2-3; 7 bases align to TRBD1. CDR1 and CDR2 (germline): MNHEY, SMNVEV (reference sequence). The CDR3 runs to 14 residues. The J segment lost 4 bases and the V segment lost 5 bases, leaving 6 bases of the junction unmatched. CDR3 coding DNA: TGTGCCAGCAGTGTCAACAGGGGCCCAGATACGCAGTATTTT. It encodes CASSVNRGPDTQYF.

This clonotype was seen a handful of times. CDR3 coding DNA: TGCGCCAGCAGCCAGATGACTCTTACGGACTATGGCTACACCTTC. Protein: CASSQMTLTDYGYTF. The chain joins TRBV4-3 to TRBJ1-2, with no clear D. CDR3 length: 15 amino acids. Trimming took 3 bases from V and 3 from J, leaving 14 bases between them. Germline V gives CDR1 LGHNA, CDR2 YSLEER.

J is TRBJ2-3 and V is TRBV21-1; the D call TRBD1 from the table was never checked on the DNA. TRBV21-1 is a documented pseudogene. The CDR3 loop spans 17 amino acids. The CDR3 sequence: CASSTGQGEHIADTQYF. The CDR3 nucleotides read TGTGCCAGCAGCACGGGACAGGGGGAGCACATTGCAGATACGCAGTATTTT.

The V and J genes are TRBV15 and TRBJ2-1, with a tentative D call TRBD1 (5 bases). V was cut by 0 bases and J by 2 bases, with 17 bases left in between. The CDR3 has 18 residues. Germline V gene lookup returns CDR1 LNHNV and CDR2 YYDKDF (reference sequence). The CDR3 region has the DNA TGTGCCACCAGCAGAGATCGTATCCAGGGCAGGACCTACAATGAGCAGTTCTTC. This translates into CATSRDRIQGRTYNEQFF.

The chain joins TRBV12-3 or TRBV12-4 to TRBJ2-7, with 8 bases matching TRBD2. This CDR3 has 16 residues. The junction had 11 bases not matched to a gene; V was cut back by 3 bases and J by 4 bases. This chain's CDR3 is CASSFAESGSPYEQYF. DNA of the CDR3: TGTGCCAGCAGTTTCGCTGAGAGCGGGAGTCCTTACGAGCAGTACTTC.

This sequence joins TRBV5-8 and TRBJ2-3, with TRBD2 as a possible D gene (6 bases). The V end lost 4 bases, the J end lost 0 bases, and 15 bases lay between the germline ends. Germline assignment: CDR1 SGHTS and CDR2 YDEGEE. The CDR3 contains 16 residues. The CDR3 coding sequence is TGTGCCAGCAGCCGGGGGAGGCCTTCTAGCACAGATACGCAGTATTTT. Its translation: CASSRGRPSSTDTQYF. Full variable domain (missing parts from reference TRBV5-8 and TRBJ2-3): EAGVTQSPTHLIKTRGQQATLRCSPISGHTSVYWYQQALGLGLQFLLWYDEGEERNRGNFPPRFSGRQFPNYSSELNVNALELEDSALYLCASSRGRPSSTDTQYFGPGTRLTVL.

This clonotype is a singleton in its sample. A read error may account for a junction end that differs from germline. V gene TRBV7-7 combines with J gene TRBJ2-2, with D perhaps being TRBD1 or TRBD2 (5 bases each). From germline, CDR1 is SSHAT and CDR2 FNYEAQ (reference sequence). This CDR3 has 16 amino acids. The CDR3 reads CASSGEGRANTGELFF. CDR3 nucleotide sequence: TGTGCTAGCAGCGGAGAGGGACGGGCGAACACCGGGGAGCTGTTTTTT.